This T cell receptor (beta chain) was found in a study of siplizumab effects on memory and regulatory T cells. Study-wide results and caveats: Controls showed an average of approximately 25% Treg-derived mappable alloreactive CD4+ clones, while siplizumab showed around 69%.

Profiled with immunoSEQ multiplex PCR; TCRdb holds only in-frame clones, not every one. Of approximately 110,000 clones listed, around 90% are singletons. On this clone itself: The antigen is not known. A read error may produce the germline difference seen at one junction end.

The CDR3 runs 14 residues. Germline-derived CDR1 and CDR2 are SGHDT and YYEEEE. Sequenced input: Tregs sorted from blood. The TCR comes from a human donor in good health. The chain has TRBV5-6 and TRBJ1-2; 7 nucleotides align to TRBD1. The CDR3 here is CASNLDRTLYGYTF. The DNA for the CDR3 is TGTGCCAGCAACTTGGACAGGACCCTCTATGGCTACACCTTC.